This TCR beta chain is from a study of blood T cell repertoires in COVID-19. Study summary: Material from acute and convalescent COVID-19 was sourced from the United States, Italy and Spain.

In the authors' methods: Estimation of nucleated cell counts relied on the amplification of reference gene primers. The method was immunoSEQ multiplex PCR; TCRdb's version includes in-frame clones alone and lacks a portion of them. That table is the source of V, J and clone size, and D and trimming were worked out from the DNA. The top ten clones hold 1.5% to 2% of a sample with around 280,000 clones, around 87% of them seen once. CDR1 and CDR2 from the germline V gene are MNHEY and SMNVEV (reference sequence). V was cut by 6 bases and J by 4 bases, with 9 bases left in between. The CDR3 totals 13 residues. Participant-reported clinical history was the basis for cohort assignment.

The sequenced sample consisted of PBMCs or T cells enriched from blood (not recorded which). The chain links TRBV27 to TRBJ2-2; D possibly corresponds to TRBD2 (6 bases). The TCR was taken from a young woman with acute COVID-19. In nucleotides, the CDR3 is TGTGCCAGCAGCGGGAGTTTCACCGGGGAGCTGTTTTTT. Translation: CASSGSFTGELFF.